A single sample is the source of the 12 T cell receptor beta chains below, sequenced in a study of T-cell reconstitution after alpha-beta-depleted transplantation in children. Unique molecular identifiers were built into the TCRbeta library. TCRdb called the PCR reads again in MiXCR, with one record for every CDR3 protein. The sample contains roughly 280,000 distinct CDR3 sequences, approximately 10% of which appear only once. Sequenced here: peripheral blood, sampled 180 days after TCRalphabeta/CD19-depleted stem cell transplant. Receptors originate from a male patient between 2 and 9 years old who had a stem cell transplant for chronic granulomatous disease, so the T cells may come from the graft donor.

This clonotype was found many times. The V call is TRBV7-2, the J call TRBJ2-2; unclear D gene. Per germline, CDR1 SGHTA and CDR2 FQGNSA. CDR3 length equals 12 residues. The V end was cut by 5 bases, the J end by 3 bases, with 4 bases between. As DNA, the CDR3 is TGTGCCAGCAGCGCTTACACCGGGGAGCTGTTTTTT. Encoded protein: CASSAYTGELFF. The full variable domain, in which reference TRBV7-2 and TRBJ2-2 provide the parts outside the CDR3, is GAGVSQSPSNKVTEKGKDVELRCDPISGHTALYWYRQSLGQGLEFLIYFQGNSAPDKSGLPSDRFSAERTGGSVSTLTIQRTQQEDSAVYLCASSAYTGELFFGEGSRLTVL.

This clonotype came up many times. The chain recombines TRBV4-2 with TRBJ2-1; TRBD2 agrees at 9 bases. The germline V gene has CDR1 LGHNA and CDR2 YNFKEQ. The CDR3 consists of 16 residues. Trimming at V came to 2 bases and at J to 8 bases, leaving 10 bases not matched to a gene. The CDR3, as DNA: TGTGCCAGCAGCCAATTCGAAAAGCGGGAGGTCGATGAGCAGTTCTTC. Translated, it gives CASSQFEKREVDEQFF.

This clonotype appeared many times. The rearrangement joins TRBV29-1 to TRBJ2-2; 10 bases match TRBD2. In germline, CDR1 is SQVTM, CDR2 ANQGSEA. The CDR3 is 17 residues long. The ends lost 6 bases at V and 0 bases at J; junction bases unmatched: 10. The CDR3 nucleotides are TGCAGCGTGGCCGGGACTAGCGATCACGCGAACACCGGGGAGCTGTTTTTT. As protein: CSVAGTSDHANTGELFF.

This clonotype was detected many times. The V gene is TRBV5-4, the J gene TRBJ1-2, with 7 bases that match TRBD1. The germline CDR1 and CDR2 sequences are SGHNT and YYREEE (reference sequence). CDR3 length equals 14 residues. Trimming cost V 4 bases and J 7 bases; bases outside gene matches: 10. CDR3 loop: CASSSRDRPSGYTF. The CDR3 DNA is TGTGCCAGCAGCAGCCGGGACAGACCTTCTGGCTACACCTTC. The complete variable domain, with remaining parts taken from reference TRBV5-4 and TRBJ1-2, reads ETGVTQSPTHLIKTRGQQVTLRCSSQSGHNTVSWYQQALGQGPQFIFQYYREEENGRGNFPPRFSGLQFPNYSSELNVNALELDDSALYLCASSSRDRPSGYTFGSGTRLTVV.

This clonotype was seen ten or more times. This chain's CDR3 is CASSSSTSPAYEQYF. CDR3 nucleotides: TGTGCCAGCAGCTCCTCGACGTCTCCGGCCTACGAGCAGTACTTC. The chain employs TRBV5-5 and TRBJ2-7, with no clear D. The CDR3 spans 15 residues. Germline CDR1 SGHKS, CDR2 YYEKEE (reference sequence). V shed 3 bases and J shed 2 bases, with 15 bases lying between them.

This clonotype was observed at least ten times. This chain links TRBV10-3 with TRBJ2-5; a weak D match, TRBD1 (6 bases). Trimming removed 6 bases from V and 4 bases from J, with 9 bases in between. Germline CDR1 ENHRY, CDR2 SYGVKD. CDR3 length equals 12 residues. In DNA, the CDR3 is TGTGCCATCAGCCGACAGGCAGAGACCCAGTACTTC. It encodes CAISRQAETQYF.

This clonotype was detected many times. The DNA of the CDR3 is TGTGCCAGCTCACCACCCCCGGAGGGACATGAGCAGTTCTTC. It is translated as CASSPPPEGHEQFF. The chain carries TRBV18 and TRBJ2-1; D is possibly TRBD2 (6 bases). Trimming removed 0 bases from V and 8 bases from J, with 11 bases in between. CDR1 KGHSH and CDR2 LQKENI come from the germline V gene. This CDR3 contains 14 residues.

This clonotype appeared many times. The chain couples TRBV20-1 to TRBJ2-7; possibly TRBD1 for D (6 bases). Deletions cut 3 bases from V and 4 bases from J, with 13 bases between. From germline, CDR1 is DFQATT and CDR2 SNEGSKA (reference sequence). The CDR3 contains 13 residues. As DNA, the CDR3 is TGCAGTGCTAGGGGTCCAGGGGCGTACGAGCAGTACTTC. It specifies CSARGPGAYEQYF.

The table lists this clonotype with many counts. The chain employs TRBV18 and TRBJ2-7, with D hard to call. The CDR3 has 16 amino acids. Deletions cut 6 bases from V and 4 bases from J, with 22 bases between. Germline V gene sequence: CDR1 KGHSH, CDR2 LQKENI. The DNA for the CDR3 is TGTGCCAGCTCTCGCTTTCAGGCTGCAGCTCTATACGAGCAGTACTTC. Translating gives CASSRFQAAALYEQYF.

Ten or more counts support this clonotype. CDR3 DNA sequence: TGTGCCAGCAGCTCATTGTCGGGGGGTCTCAATGAGCAGTTCTTC. Translation: CASSSLSGGLNEQFF. The chain links TRBV7-9 to TRBJ2-1, with 7 bases matching TRBD2. The germline CDR1 and CDR2 sequences are SEHNR and FQNEAQ (reference sequence). This CDR3 contains 15 residues. Unmatched junction bases numbered 9, after V lost 4 bases and J lost 6 bases.

This clonotype was detected ten times or more. The gene calls are TRBV27 and TRBJ2-7; 9 bases align to TRBD1. V dropped 0 bases and J dropped 3; count of bases not matched to a gene: 3. There are 15 residues in the CDR3. CDR1 is MNHEY, CDR2 SMNVEV, per germline (reference sequence). The CDR3 loop is CASSLSGTGIYEQYF. The CDR3 bases are TGTGCCAGCAGTTTATCGGGGACAGGGATCTACGAGCAGTACTTC.

In this sample, this clonotype turned up many times. The J gene is TRBJ2-7, the V gene TRBV28; 8 positions match TRBD1. The junction had 18 bases not matched to a gene; V was cut back by 1 base and J by 1 base. Germline lookup yields CDR1 MDHEN and CDR2 SYDVKM. This CDR3 spans 20 amino acids. The CDR3 DNA follows: TGTGCCAGCAGTTTATTATATTTGGGGCGGTTGGGACAGGATTCCTACGAGCAGTACTTC. Protein sequence: CASSLLYLGRLGQDSYEQYF.